Listed here is a single TCR beta chain. Antigen unknown. This entry belongs to a study of T cells in Graves' hyperthyroidism and ophthalmopathy. There are 16 residues in the CDR3. Germline V gene data show CDR1 as DFQATT and CDR2 as SNEGSKA (reference sequence). V lost 6 bases and J 0 bases, leaving 19 bases between the germline ends. From RNA transcripts, TCR beta CDR3 regions were amplified. A set of HTBI primers served as the primers for a first-round RT-PCR of the TCR CDR3. TCRdb reprocessed the multiplex PCR reads with MiXCR, giving one entry per CDR3 protein. The table lists around 360,000 distinct CDR3 sequences, 15% of them singletons. Ophthalmopathy cases met thresholds of Clinical Activity Score at least 3, NOSPECS grade at least 4 and duration under 3 months. PBMCs were derived from 10 ml fresh peripheral blood. General study findings and limits: Stable hyperthyroidism and ophthalmopathy were separated using 13 V-J signatures.

The source of this sequence is a woman aged 55 to 70 with Graves' ophthalmopathy. The sample consisted of blood. The chain combines TRBV20-1 with TRBJ2-3; D tentatively fits TRBD1 or TRBD2 (6 bases each). CDR3 loop: CSALGQSGTSTDTQYF. The CDR3 DNA reads as TGCAGTGCCCTCGGACAGTCCGGGACTAGCACAGATACGCAGTATTTT.